Presented here are 14 T cell receptor beta chains from one specimen sequenced in a study of blood T cells in healthy people across ages. It was with a sample-barcoded 5' primer and a J-beta primer mix that a second PCR of about 7 to 12 cycles was run. TCRdb re-derived calls from the 5' RACE reads in MiXCR, one entry per CDR3 protein. The data show approximately 600,000 distinct CDR3 sequences, under 70% seen once. The specimen was blood. These receptors all come from a man between 60 and 75 years old in good health.

This clonotype was recorded many times. V is TRBV4-1 and J is TRBJ1-2; D not certain. Germline CDR1 and CDR2: MGHRA and YSYEKL. The CDR3 totals 15 residues. Trimming removed 0 bases at V and 8 bases at J, with 16 bases between. The CDR3 nucleotides are TGCGCCAGCAGCCAAGATCCCGGCCCGACGGGCGGCTACACCTTC. Amino acids: CASSQDPGPTGGYTF.

The V call is TRBV20-1, the J call TRBJ2-1, with D perhaps TRBD2 (5 bases). Germline CDR1 DFQATT, CDR2 SNEGSKA (reference sequence). Trimming shortened V by 0 bases and J by 15 bases, and 15 bases separated the two germline ends. The CDR3 has 12 residues. The CDR3 protein is CSARDRGTRGFF. Here the CDR3 DNA reads TGCAGTGCTAGAGATCGGGGAACACGGGGGTTCTTC.

CDR3: CASSFSGLADQETQYF. As DNA, the CDR3 is TGCGCCAGCAGCTTCTCCGGACTAGCGGACCAAGAGACCCAGTACTTC. V is TRBV5-1 and J is TRBJ2-5; TRBD2 matches 10 bases. CDR3 size: 16 residues. Germline CDR1 SGHRS, CDR2 YFSETQ. J gave up 0 bases and V 2 bases, and 4 bases lay outside the gene matches.

This clonotype was found a few times. The chain combines TRBV29-1 with TRBJ2-7; D remains unclear. The germline CDR1 and CDR2 sequences are SQVTM and ANQGSEA. This CDR3 is built from 13 residues. Trimming stripped 7 bases from V and 3 bases from J, with 16 bases between. CDR3 sequence reads: CSASLRPDYEQYF. In nucleotides, the CDR3 is TGCAGCGCGTCCCTCCGCCCCGACTACGAGCAGTACTTC.

The chain uses TRBV20-1 and TRBJ2-1, with a tentative D call TRBD2 (5 bases). V was trimmed by 1 base and J by 6 bases, leaving 16 bases between them. There are 15 residues in the CDR3. The V gene's germline CDR1 is DFQATT and CDR2 SNEGSKA (reference sequence). The CDR3 DNA follows: TGCAGTGCTAGAGCCCCTATAGGCGGGCCCAATGAGCAGTTCTTC. It encodes CSARAPIGGPNEQFF.

J is TRBJ2-5 and V is TRBV9, with D perhaps assigned TRBD1 or TRBD2 (5 bases each). With 2 bases removed from V and 5 bases from J, the gap between germline ends came to 10 bases. The CDR3 is 13 residues long. Germline V gives CDR1 SGDLS, CDR2 YYNGEE. The chain's CDR3 is CASSVGVRETQYF. The CDR3 DNA is TGTGCCAGCAGCGTGGGGGTCCGGGAGACCCAGTACTTC. Looking up the rest from reference TRBV9 and TRBJ2-5 gives the full variable domain: DSGVTQTPKHLITATGQRVTLRCSPRSGDLSVYWYQQSLDQGLQFLIQYYNGEERAKGNILERFSAQQFPDLHSELNLSSLELGDSALYFCASSVGVRETQYFGPGTRLLVL.

This clonotype has only a few counts. This chain joins TRBV20-1 and TRBJ2-5; 9 bases are a match to TRBD1. The CDR3 contains 15 residues. V gave up 3 bases and J gave up 4 bases; unmatched junction bases: 9. Germline-derived CDR1 and CDR2 are DFQATT and SNEGSKA (reference sequence). CDR3 DNA sequence: TGCAGTGCTAGGGGATGGGGACAGGGTCCAGAGACCCAGTACTTC. Residues: CSARGWGQGPETQYF.

The chain uses TRBV7-8 and TRBJ2-7, with 8 bases that match TRBD2. The V gene end was trimmed by 2 bases and the J gene end by 0 bases; junction bases not matched to a gene: 6. Germline V gives CDR1 SGHVS, CDR2 FQNEAQ. The length of the CDR3 is 16 residues. CDR3 region: CASSLRERGTSYEQYF. The CDR3 DNA reads TGTGCCAGCAGCTTAAGGGAGCGGGGGACCTCCTACGAGCAGTACTTC. The whole variable domain, filled in from reference TRBV7-8 and TRBJ2-7, reads GAGVSQSPRYKVAKRGQDVALRCDPISGHVSLFWYQQALGQGPEFLTYFQNEAQLDKSGLPSDRFFAERPEGSVSTLKIQRTQQEDSAVYLCASSLRERGTSYEQYFGPGTRLTVT.

The sample holds a few counts of this clonotype. This chain joins TRBV15 and TRBJ2-5, with 9 bases fitting TRBD2. CDR3 length equals 23 residues. The germline CDR1 and CDR2 sequences are LNHNV and YYDKDF (reference sequence). With V trimmed by 0 bases and J by 2 bases, 25 bases remained unmatched. CDR3 bases: TGTGCCACCAGCAGAGATATGATTATATCGGTGATAGCGGGGGACAAGGAACAAGAGACCCAGTACTTC. This gives the protein CATSRDMIISVIAGDKEQETQYF.

The V and J genes are TRBV29-1 and TRBJ2-3; 12 nucleotides line up with TRBD2. The CDR3 totals 14 residues. Losses at the gene ends were 4 bases for V and 5 bases for J; bases not matched to a gene: 4. CDR1 is SQVTM and CDR2 is ANQGSEA in the germline V gene. The CDR3 region is CSVGTSGALDTQYF. The CDR3 nucleotides read TGCAGCGTTGGGACTAGCGGGGCCCTAGATACGCAGTATTTT.

The V gene is TRBV15, the J gene TRBJ2-7; TRBD2 is a possible D gene (6 bases). The CDR3 is 15 residues long. Germline CDR1 LNHNV, CDR2 YYDKDF (reference sequence). V lost 6 bases to trimming and J lost 7 bases, with 22 bases between them. DNA for the CDR3: TGTGCCACCAGGGGGGGAAGGACTGACTCCCTGGAGCAGTACTTC. This translates into CATRGGRTDSLEQYF.

The chain combines TRBV6-1 with TRBJ2-5; tentative D call: TRBD2 (6 bases). The J call is doubtful: the DNA matches TRBJ2-7 better. CDR1 and CDR2 from the germline V gene are MNHNS and SASEGT. CDR3 length equals 15 residues. CDR3 DNA: TGTGCCAGCAGTTTCCGGGACTCCCCAGAGGGCGAGCAGTACTTC. Protein sequence: CASSFRDSPEGEQYF.

This clonotype was recorded a few times. The chain uses TRBV20-1 and TRBJ2-7; 7 bases fit TRBD2. The CDR3 totals 15 residues. The germline gives CDR1 DFQATT, CDR2 SNEGSKA (reference sequence). Germline trimming cut 0 bases from V and 2 bases from J; bases unmatched to any gene: 7. CDR3 loop: CSARDFVGGAYEQYF. The CDR3 DNA reads as TGCAGTGCTAGAGATTTTGTGGGAGGGGCCTACGAGCAGTACTTC.

J is TRBJ2-1 and V is TRBV4-3; no clear D. Trimming cost V 1 base and J 0 bases, with 10 bases left between them. Germline V gene data show CDR1 as LGHNA and CDR2 as YSLEER. This CDR3 comprises 16 residues. The CDR3, as DNA: TGCGCCAGCAGCCAAGCTCTCTATCTCTCCTACAATGAGCAGTTCTTC. Protein: CASSQALYLSYNEQFF.